This section outlines one T cell receptor (beta chain) sequence together with its context. The same CDR3 also results from other DNA sequences found in this sample. Only in-frame clones appear in the TCRdb table, and some are missing; sequencing was by immunoSEQ multiplex PCR. The sample holds some 790,000 clones; about two thirds are singletons and the top ten take roughly 1.8%. These data originate in a study of shared clonotypes between healthy human individuals. Study-wide context: Donors had three CD4 naive, three CD4 memory, two CD8 naive and one CD8 memory plate apiece.

The germline CDR1 and CDR2 sequences are MDHEN and SYDVKM. V was pared by 7 bases and J by 4 bases, with 7 bases of the junction left unmatched. This CDR3 has 14 residues. The chain recombines TRBV28 with TRBJ2-7, with 10 bases matching TRBD2. Sequencing was done on a sample of memory CD4+ T cells sorted from blood. Subset noted: CD45RA-negative fraction. This sequence originates from a woman aged 30 to 39 in good health. CDR3 protein: CASTGSSGSYEQYF. In DNA, the CDR3 is TGTGCCAGCACCGGGTCTAGCGGGAGTTACGAGCAGTACTTC.